The clone carrying this TCR beta chain was recorded a few times. Unique molecular identifiers were incorporated when the TCRbeta library was constructed. A single record per CDR3 protein comes from TCRdb applying MiXCR to the PCR reads. Of 490,000 or so distinct CDR3 sequences listed, around 13% are singletons. This record comes from a study of T-cell reconstitution after alpha-beta-depleted transplantation in children. The V segment lost 0 bases and the J segment 4 bases; nucleotides outside the gene matches: 4. This CDR3 is built from 15 residues. Germline values: CDR1 SGDLS, CDR2 YYNGEE. This clonotype originated in a human donor who donated a stem cell graft to a child with combined immunodeficiency. The starting material was PBMCs from the stem cell graft donor, obtained from the stem cell graft. The gene calls are TRBV9 and TRBJ2-1, with 7 positions matching TRBD1. The CDR3 coding sequence is TGTGCCAGCAGCGTAGAAGGGACAGTATACAATGAGCAGTTCTTC. This encodes CASSVEGTVYNEQFF.